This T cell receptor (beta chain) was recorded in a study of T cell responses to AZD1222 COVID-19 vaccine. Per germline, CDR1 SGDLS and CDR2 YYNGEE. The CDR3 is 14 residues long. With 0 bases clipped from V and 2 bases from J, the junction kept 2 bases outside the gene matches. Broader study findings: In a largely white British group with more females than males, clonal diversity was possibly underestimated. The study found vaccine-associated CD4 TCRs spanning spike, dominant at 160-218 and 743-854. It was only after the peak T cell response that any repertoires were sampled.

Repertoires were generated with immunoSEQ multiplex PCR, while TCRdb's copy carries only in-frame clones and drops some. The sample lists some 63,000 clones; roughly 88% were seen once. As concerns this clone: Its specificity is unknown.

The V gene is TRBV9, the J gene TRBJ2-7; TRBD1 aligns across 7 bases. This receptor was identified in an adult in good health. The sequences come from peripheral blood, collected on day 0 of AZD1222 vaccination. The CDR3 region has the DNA TGTGCCAGCAGCGTAGAACAGGGGCCCTACGAGCAGTACTTC. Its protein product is CASSVEQGPYEQYF.